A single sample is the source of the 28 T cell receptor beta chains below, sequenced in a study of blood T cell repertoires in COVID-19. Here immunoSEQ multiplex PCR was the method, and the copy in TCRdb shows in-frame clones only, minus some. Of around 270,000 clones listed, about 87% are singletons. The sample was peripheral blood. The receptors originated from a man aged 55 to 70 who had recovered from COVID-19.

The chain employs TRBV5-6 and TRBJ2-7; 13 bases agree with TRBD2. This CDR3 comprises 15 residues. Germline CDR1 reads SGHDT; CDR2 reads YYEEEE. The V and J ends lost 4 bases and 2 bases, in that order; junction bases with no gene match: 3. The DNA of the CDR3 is TGTGCCAGCAGCCCACTAGCGGGGGGGCCCTACGAGCAGTACTTC. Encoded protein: CASSPLAGGPYEQYF.

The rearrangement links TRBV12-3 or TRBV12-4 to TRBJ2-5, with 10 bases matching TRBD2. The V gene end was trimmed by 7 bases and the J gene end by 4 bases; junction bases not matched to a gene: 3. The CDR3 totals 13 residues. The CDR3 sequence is CASTRTSGETQYF. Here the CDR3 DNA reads TGTGCCAGCACCAGGACTAGCGGAGAGACCCAGTACTTC.

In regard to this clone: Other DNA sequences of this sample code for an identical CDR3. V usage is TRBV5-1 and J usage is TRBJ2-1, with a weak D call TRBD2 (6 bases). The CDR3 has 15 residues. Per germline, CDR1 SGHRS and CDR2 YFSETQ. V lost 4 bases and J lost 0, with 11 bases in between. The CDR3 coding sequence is TGCGCCAGCAGCCGGGACGGGAGCTCCTACAATGAGCAGTTCTTC. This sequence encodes CASSRDGSSYNEQFF.

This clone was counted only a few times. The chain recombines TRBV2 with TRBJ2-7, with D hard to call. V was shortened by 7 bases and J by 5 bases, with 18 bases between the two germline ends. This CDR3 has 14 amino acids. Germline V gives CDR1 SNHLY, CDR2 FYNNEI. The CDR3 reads CASTGHSFFDEQYF. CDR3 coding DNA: TGTGCCAGCACTGGGCACAGCTTTTTTGACGAGCAGTACTTC.

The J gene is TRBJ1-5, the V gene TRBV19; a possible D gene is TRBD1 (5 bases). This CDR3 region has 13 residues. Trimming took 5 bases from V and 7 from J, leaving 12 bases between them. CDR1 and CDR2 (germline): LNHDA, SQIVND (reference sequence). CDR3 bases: TGTGCCAGTAGTGATGACAGAGGACAGCCCCAGCATTTT. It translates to CASSDDRGQPQHF.

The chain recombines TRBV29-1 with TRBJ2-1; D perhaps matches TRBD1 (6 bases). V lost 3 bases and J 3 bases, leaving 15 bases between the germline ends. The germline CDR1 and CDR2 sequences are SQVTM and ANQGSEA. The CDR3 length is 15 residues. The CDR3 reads CSVELQGRGYNEQFF. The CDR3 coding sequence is TGCAGCGTTGAGCTACAGGGTAGAGGCTACAATGAGCAGTTCTTC.

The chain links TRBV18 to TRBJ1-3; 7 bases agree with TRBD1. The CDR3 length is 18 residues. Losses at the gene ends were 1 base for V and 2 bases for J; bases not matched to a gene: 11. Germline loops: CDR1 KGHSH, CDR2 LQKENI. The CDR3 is CASSPLGTASPPGNTIYF. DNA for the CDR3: TGTGCCAGCTCACCACTCGGGACAGCTTCTCCTCCTGGAAACACCATATATTTT.

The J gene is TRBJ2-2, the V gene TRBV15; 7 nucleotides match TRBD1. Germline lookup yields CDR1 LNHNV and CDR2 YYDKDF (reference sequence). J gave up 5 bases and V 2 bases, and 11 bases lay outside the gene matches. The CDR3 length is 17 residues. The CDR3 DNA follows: TGTGCCACCAGCAGACCTTGGGGACAGATGGGGACCGGGGAGCTGTTTTTT. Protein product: CATSRPWGQMGTGELFF.

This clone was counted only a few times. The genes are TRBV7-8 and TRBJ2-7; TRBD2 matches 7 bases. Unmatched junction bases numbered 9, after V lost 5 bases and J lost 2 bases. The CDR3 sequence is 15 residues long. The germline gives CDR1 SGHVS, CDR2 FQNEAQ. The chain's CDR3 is CASSQRPGGTYEQYF. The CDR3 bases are TGTGCCAGCAGCCAGAGGCCGGGAGGAACCTACGAGCAGTACTTC.

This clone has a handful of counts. CDR3 in amino acids: CASSLLGGTQYF. CDR3 in DNA: TGTGCCAGCAGCCTCCTGGGAGGTACGCAGTATTTT. The V call is TRBV7-9, the J call TRBJ2-3, with a weak D call TRBD2 (6 bases). Germline loops: CDR1 SEHNR, CDR2 FQNEAQ (reference sequence). Deletions cut 5 bases from V and 8 bases from J, with 11 bases between. The CDR3 runs to 12 residues.

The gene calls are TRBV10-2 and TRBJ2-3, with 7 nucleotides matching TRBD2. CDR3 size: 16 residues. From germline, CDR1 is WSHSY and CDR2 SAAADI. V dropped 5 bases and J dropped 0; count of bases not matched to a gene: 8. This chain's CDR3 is CASSSLDGGSTDTQYF. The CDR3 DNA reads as TGCGCCAGCAGTTCCTTGGACGGGGGGAGCACAGATACGCAGTATTTT.

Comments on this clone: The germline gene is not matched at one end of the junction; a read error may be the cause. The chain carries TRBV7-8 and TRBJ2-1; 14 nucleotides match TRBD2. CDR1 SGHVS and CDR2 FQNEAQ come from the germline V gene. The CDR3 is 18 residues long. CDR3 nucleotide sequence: TGTGCCAGCAGCCTAGCAAGGAGGGGACTAGCGGGGGTACATGAGCAGTTCTTC. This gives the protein CASSLARRGLAGVHEQFF.

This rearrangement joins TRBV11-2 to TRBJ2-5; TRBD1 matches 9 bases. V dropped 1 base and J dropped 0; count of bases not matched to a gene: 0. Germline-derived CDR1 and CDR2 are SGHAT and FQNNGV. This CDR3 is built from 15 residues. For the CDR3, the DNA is TGTGCCAGCAGCTTAGGGGACAGGGACCAAGAGACCCAGTACTTC. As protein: CASSLGDRDQETQYF.

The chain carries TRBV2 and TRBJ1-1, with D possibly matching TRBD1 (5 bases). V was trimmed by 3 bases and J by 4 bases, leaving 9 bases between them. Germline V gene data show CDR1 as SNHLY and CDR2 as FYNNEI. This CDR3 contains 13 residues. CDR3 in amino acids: CASSEDTVTEAFF. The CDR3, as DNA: TGTGCCAGCAGTGAGGACACCGTCACTGAAGCTTTCTTT.

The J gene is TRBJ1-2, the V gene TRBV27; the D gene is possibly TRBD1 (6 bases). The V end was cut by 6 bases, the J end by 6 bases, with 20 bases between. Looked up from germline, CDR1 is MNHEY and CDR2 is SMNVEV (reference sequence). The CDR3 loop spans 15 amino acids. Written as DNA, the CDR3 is TGTGCCAGCAGCCCAATGCCAGGGGTTTGGAATGGCTACACCTTC. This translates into CASSPMPGVWNGYTF.

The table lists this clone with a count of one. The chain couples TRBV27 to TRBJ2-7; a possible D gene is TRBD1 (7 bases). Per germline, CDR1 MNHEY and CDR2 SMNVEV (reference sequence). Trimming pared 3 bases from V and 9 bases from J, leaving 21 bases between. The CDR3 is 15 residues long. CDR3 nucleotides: TGTGCCAGCAGTTTCGGGGGACAGACGGCTATTGGGCAGTACTTC. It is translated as CASSFGGQTAIGQYF.

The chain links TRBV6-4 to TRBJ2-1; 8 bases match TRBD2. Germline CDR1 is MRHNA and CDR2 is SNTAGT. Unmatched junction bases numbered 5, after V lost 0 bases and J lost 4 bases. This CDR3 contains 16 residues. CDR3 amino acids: CASSDSRQRGYNEQFF. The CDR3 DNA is TGTGCCAGCAGTGACTCCCGCCAGCGGGGGTACAATGAGCAGTTCTTC.

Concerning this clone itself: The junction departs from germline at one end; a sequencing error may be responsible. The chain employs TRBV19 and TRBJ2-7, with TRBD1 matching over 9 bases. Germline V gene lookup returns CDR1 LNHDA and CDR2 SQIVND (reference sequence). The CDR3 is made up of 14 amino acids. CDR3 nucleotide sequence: TGTGCCAGTAGTCTAGACAGGGGGAGGCACGAGCAGTACTTC. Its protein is CASSLDRGRHEQYF.

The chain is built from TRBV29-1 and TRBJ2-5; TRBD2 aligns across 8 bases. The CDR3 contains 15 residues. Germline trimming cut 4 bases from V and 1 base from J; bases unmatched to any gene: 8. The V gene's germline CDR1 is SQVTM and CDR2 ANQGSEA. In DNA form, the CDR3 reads TGCAGCGTTGTTGGTAGCGGGGCTTCCCAAGAGACCCAGTACTTC. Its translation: CSVVGSGASQETQYF.

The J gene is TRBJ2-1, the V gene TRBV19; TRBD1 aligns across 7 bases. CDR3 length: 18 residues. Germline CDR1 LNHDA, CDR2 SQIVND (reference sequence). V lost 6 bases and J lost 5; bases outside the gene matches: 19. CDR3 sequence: CASSHRPVEGAIHNEQFF. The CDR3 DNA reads TGTGCCAGTAGCCACAGGCCAGTTGAGGGGGCGATCCACAATGAGCAGTTCTTC.

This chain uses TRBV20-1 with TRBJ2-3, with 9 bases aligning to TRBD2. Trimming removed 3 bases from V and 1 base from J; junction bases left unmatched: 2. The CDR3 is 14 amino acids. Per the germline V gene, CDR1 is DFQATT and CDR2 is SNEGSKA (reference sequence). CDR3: CSASGGGGTDTQYF. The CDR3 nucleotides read TGCAGTGCTAGTGGCGGGGGGGGCACAGATACGCAGTATTTT.

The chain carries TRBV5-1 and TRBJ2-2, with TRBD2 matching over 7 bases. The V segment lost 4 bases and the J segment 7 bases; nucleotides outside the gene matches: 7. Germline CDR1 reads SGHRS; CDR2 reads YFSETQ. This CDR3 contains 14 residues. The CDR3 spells CASSRTSVDGELFF. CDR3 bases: TGCGCCAGCAGCCGAACTAGCGTGGACGGGGAGCTGTTTTTT.

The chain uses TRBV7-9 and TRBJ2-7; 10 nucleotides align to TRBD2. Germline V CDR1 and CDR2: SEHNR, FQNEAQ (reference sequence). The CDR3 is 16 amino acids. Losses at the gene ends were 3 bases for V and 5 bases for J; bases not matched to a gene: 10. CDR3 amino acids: CASSLPPAGGPDEQYF. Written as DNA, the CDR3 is TGTGCCAGCAGCTTGCCCCCAGCGGGGGGGCCAGACGAGCAGTACTTC.

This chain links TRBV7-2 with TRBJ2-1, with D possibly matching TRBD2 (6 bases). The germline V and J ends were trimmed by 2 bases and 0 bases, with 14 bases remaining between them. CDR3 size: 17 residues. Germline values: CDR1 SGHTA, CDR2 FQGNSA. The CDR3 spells CASSLTGRGASYNEQFF. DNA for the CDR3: TGTGCCAGCAGCTTAACGGGGCGGGGAGCCTCCTACAATGAGCAGTTCTTC. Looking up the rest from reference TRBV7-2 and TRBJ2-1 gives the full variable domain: GAGVSQSPSNKVTEKGKDVELRCDPISGHTALYWYRQSLGQGLEFLIYFQGNSAPDKSGLPSDRFSAERTGGSVSTLTIQRTQQEDSAVYLCASSLTGRGASYNEQFFGPGTRLTVL.

The chain's CDR3 is CASSQAPRDSYNEKLFF. As DNA, the CDR3 is TGTGCCAGCAGCCAAGCTCCTAGGGACTCCTATAATGAAAAACTGTTTTTT. The chain uses TRBV4-2 and TRBJ1-4, with D possibly matching TRBD1 (5 bases). This CDR3 is 17 amino acids long. Germline CDR1 is LGHNA and CDR2 is YNFKEQ. V was trimmed by 1 base and J by 4 bases, leaving 16 bases between them.

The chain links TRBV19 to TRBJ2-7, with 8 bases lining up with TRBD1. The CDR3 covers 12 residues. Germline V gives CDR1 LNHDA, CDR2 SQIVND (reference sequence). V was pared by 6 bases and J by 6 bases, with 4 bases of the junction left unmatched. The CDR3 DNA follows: TGTGCCAGTAGACAGGGGGTCCGCGAGCAGTACTTC. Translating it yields CASRQGVREQYF.

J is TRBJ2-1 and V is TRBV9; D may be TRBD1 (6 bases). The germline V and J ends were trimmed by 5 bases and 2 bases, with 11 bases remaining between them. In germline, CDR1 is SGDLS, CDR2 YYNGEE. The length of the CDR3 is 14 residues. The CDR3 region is CASRGAYPYNEQFF. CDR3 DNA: TGTGCCAGCAGGGGGGCTTACCCCTACAATGAGCAGTTCTTC.

The CDR3 nucleotides are TGTGCCAGCAGCCCCGACAGGGGTGGAAACACCATATATTTT. Amino acids: CASSPDRGGNTIYF. The chain has TRBV9 and TRBJ1-3; 8 bases align to TRBD1. CDR1 is SGDLS and CDR2 is YYNGEE in the germline V gene. V lost 4 bases, J lost 3 bases, and 3 bases stayed unmatched. The length of the CDR3 is 14 residues.